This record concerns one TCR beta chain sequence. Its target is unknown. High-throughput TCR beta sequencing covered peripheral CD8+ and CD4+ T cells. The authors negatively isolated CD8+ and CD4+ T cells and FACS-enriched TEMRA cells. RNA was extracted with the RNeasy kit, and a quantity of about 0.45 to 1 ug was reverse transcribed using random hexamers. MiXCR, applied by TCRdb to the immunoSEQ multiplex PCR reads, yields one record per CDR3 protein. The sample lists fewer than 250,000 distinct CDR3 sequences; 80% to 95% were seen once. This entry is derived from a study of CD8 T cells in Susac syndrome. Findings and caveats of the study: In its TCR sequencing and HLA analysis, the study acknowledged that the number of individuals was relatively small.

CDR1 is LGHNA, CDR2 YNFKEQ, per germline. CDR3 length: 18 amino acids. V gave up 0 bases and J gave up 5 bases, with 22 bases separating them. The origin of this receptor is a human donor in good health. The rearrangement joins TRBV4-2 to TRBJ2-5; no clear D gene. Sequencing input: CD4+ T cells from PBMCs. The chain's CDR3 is CASSQDLGGPVSGETQYF. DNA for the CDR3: TGTGCCAGCAGCCAAGATTTGGGCGGTCCCGTGTCTGGCGAGACCCAGTACTTC.